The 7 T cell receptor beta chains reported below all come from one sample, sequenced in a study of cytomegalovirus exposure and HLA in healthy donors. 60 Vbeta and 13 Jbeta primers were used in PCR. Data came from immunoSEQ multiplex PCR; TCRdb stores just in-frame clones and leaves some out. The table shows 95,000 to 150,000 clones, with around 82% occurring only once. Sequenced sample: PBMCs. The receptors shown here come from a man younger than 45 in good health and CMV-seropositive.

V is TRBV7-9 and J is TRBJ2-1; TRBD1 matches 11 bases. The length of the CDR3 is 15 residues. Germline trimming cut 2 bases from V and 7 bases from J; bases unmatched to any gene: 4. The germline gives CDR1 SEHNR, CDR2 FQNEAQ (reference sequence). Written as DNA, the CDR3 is TGTGCCAGCAGCTTATGGACAGGGGGCTGGAATGAGCAGTTCTTC. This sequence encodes CASSLWTGGWNEQFF.

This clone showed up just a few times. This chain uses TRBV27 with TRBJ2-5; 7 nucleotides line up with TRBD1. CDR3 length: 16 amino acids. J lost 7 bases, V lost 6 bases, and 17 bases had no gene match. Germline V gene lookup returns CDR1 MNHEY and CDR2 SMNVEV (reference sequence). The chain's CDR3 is CASRSLSQGIGGTQYF. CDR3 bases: TGTGCCAGCAGATCCCTTTCACAGGGGATCGGAGGGACCCAGTACTTC.

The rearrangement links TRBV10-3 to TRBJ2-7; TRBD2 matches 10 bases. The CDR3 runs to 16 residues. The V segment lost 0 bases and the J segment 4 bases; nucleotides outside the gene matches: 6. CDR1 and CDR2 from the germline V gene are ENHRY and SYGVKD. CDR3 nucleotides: TGTGCCATCAGTGAGTCAGCGGGAGGGCGGGTTTACGAGCAGTACTTC. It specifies CAISESAGGRVYEQYF.

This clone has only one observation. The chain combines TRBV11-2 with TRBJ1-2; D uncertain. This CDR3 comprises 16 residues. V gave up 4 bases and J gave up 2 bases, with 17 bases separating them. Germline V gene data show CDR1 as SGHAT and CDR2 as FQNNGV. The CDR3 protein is CASSSERRNQNYGYTF. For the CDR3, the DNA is TGTGCCAGCAGCTCCGAGCGTAGGAATCAAAACTATGGCTACACCTTC. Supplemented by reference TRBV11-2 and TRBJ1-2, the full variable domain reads EAGVAQSPRYKIIEKRQSVAFWCNPISGHATLYWYQQILGQGPKLLIQFQNNGVVDDSQLPKDRFSAERLKGVDSTLKIQPAKLEDSAVYLCASSSERRNQNYGYTFGSGTRLTVV.

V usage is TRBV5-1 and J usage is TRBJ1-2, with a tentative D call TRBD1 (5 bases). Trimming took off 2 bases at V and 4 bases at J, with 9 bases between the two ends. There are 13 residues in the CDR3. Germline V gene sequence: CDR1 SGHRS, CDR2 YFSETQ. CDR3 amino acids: CASSLEQAYGYTF. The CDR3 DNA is TGCGCCAGCAGCTTAGAACAGGCCTATGGCTACACCTTC. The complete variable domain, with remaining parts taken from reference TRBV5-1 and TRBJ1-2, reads KAGVTQTPRYLIKTRGQQVTLSCSPISGHRSVSWYQQTPGQGLQFLFEYFSETQRNKGNFPGRFSGRQFSNSRSEMNVSTLELGDSALYLCASSLEQAYGYTFGSGTRLTVV.

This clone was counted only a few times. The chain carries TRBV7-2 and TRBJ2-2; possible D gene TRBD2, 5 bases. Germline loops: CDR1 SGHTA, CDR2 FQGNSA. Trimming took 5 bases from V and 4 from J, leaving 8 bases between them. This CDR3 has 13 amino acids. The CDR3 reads CASSTRGTGELFF. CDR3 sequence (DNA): TGTGCCAGCAGCACACGGGGCACCGGGGAGCTGTTTTTT.

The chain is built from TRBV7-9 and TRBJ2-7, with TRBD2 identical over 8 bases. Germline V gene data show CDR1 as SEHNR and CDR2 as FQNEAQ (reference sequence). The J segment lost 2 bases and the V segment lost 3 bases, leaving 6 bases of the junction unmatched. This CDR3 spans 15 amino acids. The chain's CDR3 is CASSFRTSGPYEQYF. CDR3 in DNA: TGTGCCAGCAGCTTCCGAACTAGCGGTCCCTACGAGCAGTACTTC.